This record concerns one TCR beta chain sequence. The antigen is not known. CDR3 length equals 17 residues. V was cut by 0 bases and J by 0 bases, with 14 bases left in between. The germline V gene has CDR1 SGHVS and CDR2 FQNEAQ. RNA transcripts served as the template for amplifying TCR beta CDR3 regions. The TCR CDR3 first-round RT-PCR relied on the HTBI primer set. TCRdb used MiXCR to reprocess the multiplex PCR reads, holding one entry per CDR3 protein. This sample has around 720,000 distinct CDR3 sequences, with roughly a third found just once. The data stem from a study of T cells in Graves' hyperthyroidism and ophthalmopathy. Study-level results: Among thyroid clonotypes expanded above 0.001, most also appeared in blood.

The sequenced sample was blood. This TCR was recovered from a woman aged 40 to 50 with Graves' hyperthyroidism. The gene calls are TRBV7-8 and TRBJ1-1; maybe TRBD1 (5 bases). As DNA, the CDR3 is TGTGCCAGCAGCTTAGCGCGCGGGGCCACGATGAACACTGAAGCTTTCTTT. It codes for CASSLARGATMNTEAFF.